This TCR beta chain was retrieved from a study of blood T cell repertoires in COVID-19. Whole-study context: The United States, Italy and Spain supplied acute and convalescent COVID-19 samples.

Profiled with immunoSEQ multiplex PCR; TCRdb holds only in-frame clones, not every one. The profile shows over 600,000 clones, 70% to 90% of them singletons. Trimming took off 4 bases at V and 2 bases at J, with 3 bases between the two ends. Germline CDR1 and CDR2: SGHKS and YYEKEE (reference sequence). CDR3 size: 11 residues. This receptor was obtained from a woman in her late teens or twenties with acute or convalescent COVID-19. The sequencing sample was made of peripheral blood. The V gene is TRBV5-5, the J gene TRBJ1-2; D is uncertain. The CDR3 here is CASSINYGYTF. For the CDR3, the DNA is TGTGCCAGCAGCATAAACTATGGCTACACCTTC.